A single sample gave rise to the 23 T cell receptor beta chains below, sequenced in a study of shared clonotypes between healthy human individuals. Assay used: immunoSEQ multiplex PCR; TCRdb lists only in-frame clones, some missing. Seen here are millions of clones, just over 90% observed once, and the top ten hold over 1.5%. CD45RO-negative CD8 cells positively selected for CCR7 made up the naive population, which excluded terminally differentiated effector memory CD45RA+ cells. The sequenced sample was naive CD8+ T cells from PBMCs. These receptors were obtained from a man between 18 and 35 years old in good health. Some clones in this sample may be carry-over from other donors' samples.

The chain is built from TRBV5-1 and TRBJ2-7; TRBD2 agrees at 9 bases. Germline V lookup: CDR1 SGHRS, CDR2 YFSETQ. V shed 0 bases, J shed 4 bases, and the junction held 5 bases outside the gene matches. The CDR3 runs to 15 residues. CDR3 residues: CASSLASGTIYEQYF. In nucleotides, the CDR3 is TGCGCCAGCAGCTTGGCTAGCGGGACGATTTACGAGCAGTACTTC.

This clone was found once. The CDR3 reads CASSPRGLAGVVYEQFF. The CDR3 DNA reads as TGTGCCAGCAGCCCTCGAGGACTAGCGGGAGTAGTATATGAGCAGTTCTTC. V and J are TRBV9 and TRBJ2-1; 13 bases agree with TRBD2. Germline trimming cut 4 bases from V and 8 bases from J; bases unmatched to any gene: 12. Germline loops: CDR1 SGDLS, CDR2 YYNGEE. This CDR3 region has 17 residues.

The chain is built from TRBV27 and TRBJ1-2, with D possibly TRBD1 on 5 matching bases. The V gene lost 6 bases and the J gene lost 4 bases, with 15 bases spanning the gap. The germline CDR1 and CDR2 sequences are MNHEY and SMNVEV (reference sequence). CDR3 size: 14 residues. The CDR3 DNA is TGTGCCAGCAGATCTTCCGGGACTTTCTATGGCTACACCTTC. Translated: CASRSSGTFYGYTF.

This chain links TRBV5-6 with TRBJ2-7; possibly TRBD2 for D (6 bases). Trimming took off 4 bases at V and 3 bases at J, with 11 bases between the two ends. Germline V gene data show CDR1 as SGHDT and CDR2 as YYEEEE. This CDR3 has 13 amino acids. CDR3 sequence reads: CASSPVGGYEQYF. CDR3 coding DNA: TGTGCCAGCAGCCCAGTCGGGGGCTACGAGCAGTACTTC.

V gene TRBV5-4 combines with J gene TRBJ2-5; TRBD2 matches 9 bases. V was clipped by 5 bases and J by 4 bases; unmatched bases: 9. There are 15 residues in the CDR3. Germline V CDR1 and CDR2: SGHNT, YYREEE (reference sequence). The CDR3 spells CASSYSLAGRETQYF. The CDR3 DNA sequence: TGTGCCAGCAGTTACAGTCTAGCGGGACGAGAGACCCAGTACTTC.

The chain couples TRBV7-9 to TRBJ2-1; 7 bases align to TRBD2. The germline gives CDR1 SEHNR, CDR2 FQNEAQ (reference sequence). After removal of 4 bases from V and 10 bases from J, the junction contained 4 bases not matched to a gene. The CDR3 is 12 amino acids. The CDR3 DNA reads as TGTGCCAGCAGCTCCCAACTAGCGGAGCAGTTCTTC. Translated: CASSSQLAEQFF.

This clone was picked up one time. The CDR3 reads CASSLVEETQYF. For the CDR3, the DNA is TGTGCCAGCAGTTTGGTAGAGGAGACCCAGTACTTC. This sequence joins TRBV28 and TRBJ2-5; no clear D. Germline lookup yields CDR1 MDHEN and CDR2 SYDVKM. This CDR3 is 12 amino acids long. The V gene lost 3 bases and the J gene lost 5 bases, with 7 bases spanning the gap.

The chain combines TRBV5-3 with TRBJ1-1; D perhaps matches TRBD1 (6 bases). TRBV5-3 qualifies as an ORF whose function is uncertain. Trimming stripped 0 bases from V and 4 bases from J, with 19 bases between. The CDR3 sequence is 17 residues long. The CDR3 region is CARSLARDRRAPTEAFF. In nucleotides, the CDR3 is TGTGCCAGAAGCTTGGCACGCGACAGGAGAGCTCCCACTGAAGCTTTCTTT.

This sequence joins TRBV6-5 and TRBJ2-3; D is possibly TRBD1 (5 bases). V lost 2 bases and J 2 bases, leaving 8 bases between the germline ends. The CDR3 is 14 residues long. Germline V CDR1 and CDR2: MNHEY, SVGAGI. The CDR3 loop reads CASSYGANTDTQYF. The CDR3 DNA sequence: TGTGCCAGCAGTTACGGGGCCAACACAGATACGCAGTATTTT.

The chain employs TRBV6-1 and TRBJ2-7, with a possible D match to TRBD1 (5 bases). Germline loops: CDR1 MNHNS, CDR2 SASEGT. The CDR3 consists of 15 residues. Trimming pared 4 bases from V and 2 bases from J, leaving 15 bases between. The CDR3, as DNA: TGTGCCAGCAGTGCCCCCCGACAGTTCCCCTACGAGCAGTACTTC. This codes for CASSAPRQFPYEQYF.

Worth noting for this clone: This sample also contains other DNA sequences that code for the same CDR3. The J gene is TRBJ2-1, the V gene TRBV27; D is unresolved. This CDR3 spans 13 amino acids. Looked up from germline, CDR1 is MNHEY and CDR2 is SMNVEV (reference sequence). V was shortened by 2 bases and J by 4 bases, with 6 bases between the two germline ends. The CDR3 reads CASSLIRYNEQFF. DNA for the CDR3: TGTGCCAGCAGTTTAATACGGTACAATGAGCAGTTCTTC.

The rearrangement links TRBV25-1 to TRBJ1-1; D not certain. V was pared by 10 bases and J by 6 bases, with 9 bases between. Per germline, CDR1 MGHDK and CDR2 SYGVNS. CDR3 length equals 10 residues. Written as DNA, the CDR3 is TGTGCCACCCGAGGGCCTGAAGCTTTCTTT. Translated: CATRGPEAFF.

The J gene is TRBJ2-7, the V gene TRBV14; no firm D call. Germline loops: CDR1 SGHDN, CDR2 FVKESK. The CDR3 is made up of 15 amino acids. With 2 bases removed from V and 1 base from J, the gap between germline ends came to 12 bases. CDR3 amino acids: CASSQRTVQSYEQYF. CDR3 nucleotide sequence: TGTGCCAGCAGCCAAAGGACGGTTCAATCCTACGAGCAGTACTTC.

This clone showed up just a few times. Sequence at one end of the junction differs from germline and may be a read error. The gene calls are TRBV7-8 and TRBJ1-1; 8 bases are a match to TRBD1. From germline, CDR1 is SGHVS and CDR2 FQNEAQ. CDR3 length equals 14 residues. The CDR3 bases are TGTGCCAGCAGCTTAAGGACAGGGAACTCTGAAGCTTTCTTT. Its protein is CASSLRTGNSEAFF.

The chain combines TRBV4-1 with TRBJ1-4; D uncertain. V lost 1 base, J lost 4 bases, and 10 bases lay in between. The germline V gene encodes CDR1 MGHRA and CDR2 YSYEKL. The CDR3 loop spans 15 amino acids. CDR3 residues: CASSQVFRFNEKLFF. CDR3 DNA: TGCGCCAGCAGCCAAGTGTTCAGATTTAATGAAAAACTGTTTTTT.

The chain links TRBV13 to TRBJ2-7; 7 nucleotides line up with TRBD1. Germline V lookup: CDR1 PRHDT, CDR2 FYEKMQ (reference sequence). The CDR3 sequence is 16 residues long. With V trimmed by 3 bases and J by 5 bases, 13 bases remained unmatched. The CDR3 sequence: CASSFRRTGAPHEQYF. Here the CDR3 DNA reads TGTGCCAGCAGCTTTAGGAGGACAGGCGCCCCACACGAGCAGTACTTC.

The CDR3 nucleotides read TGTGCCAGCAGCGTAGAGAGCATCCTAATCAATGAGCAGTTCTTC. Translated: CASSVESILINEQFF. The genes are TRBV9 and TRBJ2-1; the D is unclear. The CDR3 covers 15 residues. The germline gives CDR1 SGDLS, CDR2 YYNGEE. The V and J ends lost 0 bases and 6 bases respectively, with 13 bases between them.

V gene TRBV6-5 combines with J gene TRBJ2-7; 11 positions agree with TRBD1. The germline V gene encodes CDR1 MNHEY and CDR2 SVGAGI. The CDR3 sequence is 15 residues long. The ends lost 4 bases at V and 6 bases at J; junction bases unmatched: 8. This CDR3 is CASSFSWTGGGEQYF. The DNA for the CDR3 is TGTGCCAGCAGTTTCTCATGGACAGGGGGCGGCGAGCAGTACTTC.

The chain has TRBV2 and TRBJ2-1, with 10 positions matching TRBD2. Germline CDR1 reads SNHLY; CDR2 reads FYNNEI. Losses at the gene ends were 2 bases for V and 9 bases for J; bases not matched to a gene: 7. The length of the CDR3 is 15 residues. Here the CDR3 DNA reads TGTGCCAGCAGTGAAAGCCTAGCGGGAGAGGCTGAGCAGTTCTTC. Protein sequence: CASSESLAGEAEQFF.

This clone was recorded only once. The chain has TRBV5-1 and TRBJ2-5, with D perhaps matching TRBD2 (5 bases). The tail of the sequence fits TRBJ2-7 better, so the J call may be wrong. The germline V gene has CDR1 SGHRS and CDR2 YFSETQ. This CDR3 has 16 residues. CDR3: CASSLMSYAEVYEQYF. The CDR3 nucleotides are TGCGCCAGCAGCTTGATGTCTTACGCGGAGGTCTACGAGCAGTACTTC.

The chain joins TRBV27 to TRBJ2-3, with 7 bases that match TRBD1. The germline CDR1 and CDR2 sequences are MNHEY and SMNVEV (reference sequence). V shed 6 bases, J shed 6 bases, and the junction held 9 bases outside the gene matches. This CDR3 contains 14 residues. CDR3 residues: CASSLTGIPDTQYF. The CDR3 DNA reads TGTGCCAGCAGCCTGACAGGGATTCCGGATACGCAGTATTTT.

The CDR3 protein is CASSFRPTGRKPQHF. The CDR3 DNA is TGTGCCAGCAGTTTTCGTCCAACAGGGAGAAAGCCCCAGCATTTT. The V and J genes are TRBV28 and TRBJ1-5; D possibly corresponds to TRBD1 (6 bases). Trimming removed 3 bases from V and 8 bases from J, with 17 bases in between. Germline V gene lookup returns CDR1 MDHEN and CDR2 SYDVKM. This CDR3 spans 15 amino acids.

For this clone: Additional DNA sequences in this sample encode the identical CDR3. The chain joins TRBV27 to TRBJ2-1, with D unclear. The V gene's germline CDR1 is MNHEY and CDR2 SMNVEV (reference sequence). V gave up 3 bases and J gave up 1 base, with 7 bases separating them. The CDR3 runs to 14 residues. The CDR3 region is CASSFGGSYNEQFF. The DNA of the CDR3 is TGTGCCAGCAGTTTTGGCGGATCCTACAATGAGCAGTTCTTC.